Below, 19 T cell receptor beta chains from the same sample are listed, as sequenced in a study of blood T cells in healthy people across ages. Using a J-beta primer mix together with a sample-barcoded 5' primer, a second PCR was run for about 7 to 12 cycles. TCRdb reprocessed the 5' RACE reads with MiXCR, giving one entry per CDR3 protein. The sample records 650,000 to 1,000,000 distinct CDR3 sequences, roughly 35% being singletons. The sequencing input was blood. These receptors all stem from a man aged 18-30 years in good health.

CDR3 DNA: TGCGCCAGCAGCTTGGTAGGGGACAAAGAGACCCAGTACTTC. It translates to CASSLVGDKETQYF. V and J are TRBV5-1 and TRBJ2-5; a possible D gene is TRBD1 (6 bases). Germline lookup yields CDR1 SGHRS and CDR2 YFSETQ. V lost 0 bases and J lost 3, with 9 bases in between. This CDR3 contains 14 residues.

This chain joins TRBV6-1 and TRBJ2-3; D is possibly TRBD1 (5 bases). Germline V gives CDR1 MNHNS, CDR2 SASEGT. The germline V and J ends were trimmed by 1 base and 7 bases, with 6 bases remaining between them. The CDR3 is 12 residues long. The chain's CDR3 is CASSEGQYTQYF. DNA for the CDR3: TGTGCCAGCAGTGAAGGACAGTATACGCAGTATTTT.

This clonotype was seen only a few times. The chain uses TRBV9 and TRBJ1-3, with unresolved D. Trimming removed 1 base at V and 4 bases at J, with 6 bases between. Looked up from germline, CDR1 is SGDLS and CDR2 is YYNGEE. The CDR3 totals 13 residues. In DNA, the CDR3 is TGTGCCAGCAGCGTATCAGGCGGAAACACCATATATTTT. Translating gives CASSVSGGNTIYF.

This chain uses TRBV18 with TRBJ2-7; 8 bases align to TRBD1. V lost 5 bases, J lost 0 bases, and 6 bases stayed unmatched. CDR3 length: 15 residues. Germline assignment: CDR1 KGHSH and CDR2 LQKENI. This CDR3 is CASSDRGEDSYEQYF. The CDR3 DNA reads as TGTGCCAGCTCAGACAGGGGAGAGGACTCCTACGAGCAGTACTTC.

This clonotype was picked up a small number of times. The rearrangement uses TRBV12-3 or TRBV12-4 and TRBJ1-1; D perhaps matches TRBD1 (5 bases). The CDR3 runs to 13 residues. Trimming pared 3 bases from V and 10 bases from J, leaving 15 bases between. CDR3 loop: CASSLSGPFLAFF. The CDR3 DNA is TGTGCCAGCAGTTTGTCGGGGCCCTTTTTAGCTTTCTTT.

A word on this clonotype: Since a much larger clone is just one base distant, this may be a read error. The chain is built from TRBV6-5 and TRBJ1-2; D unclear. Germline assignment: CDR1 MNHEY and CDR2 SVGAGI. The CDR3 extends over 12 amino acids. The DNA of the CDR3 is TGTGCCAGCAGCTCCGTTAACGATGGCTACACCTTC. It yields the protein CASSSVNDGYTF.

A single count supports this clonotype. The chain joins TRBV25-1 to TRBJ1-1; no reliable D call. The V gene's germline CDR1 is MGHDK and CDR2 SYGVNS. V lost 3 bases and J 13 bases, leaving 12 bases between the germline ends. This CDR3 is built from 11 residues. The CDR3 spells CASSDEVVDFF. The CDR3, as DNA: TGTGCCAGCAGTGACGAGGTGGTGGATTTCTTT.

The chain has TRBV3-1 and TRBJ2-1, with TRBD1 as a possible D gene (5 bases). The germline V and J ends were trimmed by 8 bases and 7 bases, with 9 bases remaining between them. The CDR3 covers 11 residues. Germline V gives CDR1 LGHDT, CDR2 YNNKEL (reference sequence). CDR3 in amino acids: CASEGVNEQFF. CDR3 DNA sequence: TGTGCCAGCGAAGGGGTTAATGAGCAGTTCTTC.

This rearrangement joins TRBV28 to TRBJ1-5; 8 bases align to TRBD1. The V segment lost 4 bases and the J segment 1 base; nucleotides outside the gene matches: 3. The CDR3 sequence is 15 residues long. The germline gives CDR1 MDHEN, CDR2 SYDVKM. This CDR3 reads CASSSAGGSNQPQHF. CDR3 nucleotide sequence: TGTGCCAGCAGTTCCGCAGGGGGCAGCAATCAGCCCCAGCATTTT.

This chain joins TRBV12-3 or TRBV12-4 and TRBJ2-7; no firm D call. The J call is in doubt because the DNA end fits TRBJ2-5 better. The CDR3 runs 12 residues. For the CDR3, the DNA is TGTGCCAGCAGTTACTGGTCGGGGACCCAGTACTTC. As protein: CASSYWSGTQYF.

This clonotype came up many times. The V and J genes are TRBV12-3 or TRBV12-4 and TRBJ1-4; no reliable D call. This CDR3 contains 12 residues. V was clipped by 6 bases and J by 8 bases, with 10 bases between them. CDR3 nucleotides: TGTGCCAGCAGACTTCATCCGGAAAAACTGTTTTTT. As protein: CASRLHPEKLFF.

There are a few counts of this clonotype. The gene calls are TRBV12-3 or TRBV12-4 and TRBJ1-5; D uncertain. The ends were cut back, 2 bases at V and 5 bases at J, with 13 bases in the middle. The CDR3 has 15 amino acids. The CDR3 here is CASSLSAWTDQPQHF. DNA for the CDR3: TGTGCCAGCAGTTTAAGCGCCTGGACGGATCAGCCCCAGCATTTT.

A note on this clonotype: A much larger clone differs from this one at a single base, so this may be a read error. In DNA, the CDR3 is TGTGCCAGCAGCTTACAACAGGGTAACAATGAGCGGTTCTTC. It yields the protein CASSLQQGNNERFF. The J gene is TRBJ2-1, the V gene TRBV9, with D perhaps matching TRBD1 (6 bases). Germline values: CDR1 SGDLS, CDR2 YYNGEE. The CDR3 is 14 residues long. The variable domain in full, with the rest retrieved from reference TRBV9 and TRBJ2-1, is DSGVTQTPKHLITATGQRVTLRCSPRSGDLSVYWYQQSLDQGLQFLIQYYNGEERAKGNILERFSAQQFPDLHSELNLSSLELGDSALYFCASSLQQGNNERFFGPGTRLTVL.

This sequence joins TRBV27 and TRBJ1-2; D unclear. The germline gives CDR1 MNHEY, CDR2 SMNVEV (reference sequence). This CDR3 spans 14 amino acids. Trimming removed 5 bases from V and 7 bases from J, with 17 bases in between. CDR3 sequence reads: CASSVAQNRGGYTF. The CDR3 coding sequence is TGTGCCAGCAGTGTAGCCCAGAATAGAGGTGGCTACACCTTC.

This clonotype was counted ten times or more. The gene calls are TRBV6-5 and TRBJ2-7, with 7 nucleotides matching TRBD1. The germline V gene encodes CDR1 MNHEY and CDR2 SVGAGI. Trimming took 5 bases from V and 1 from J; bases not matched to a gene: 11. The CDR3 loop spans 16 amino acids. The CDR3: CASSQSTGRISYEQYF. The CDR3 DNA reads TGTGCCAGCAGTCAATCGACAGGGCGCATATCCTACGAGCAGTACTTC.

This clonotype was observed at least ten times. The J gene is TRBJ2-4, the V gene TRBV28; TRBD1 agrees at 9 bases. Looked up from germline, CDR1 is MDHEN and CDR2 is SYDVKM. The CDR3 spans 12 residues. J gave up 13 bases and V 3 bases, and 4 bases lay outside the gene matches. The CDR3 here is CASSLGTGLQYF. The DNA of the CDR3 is TGTGCCAGCAGTTTGGGGACAGGGCTACAGTACTTC.

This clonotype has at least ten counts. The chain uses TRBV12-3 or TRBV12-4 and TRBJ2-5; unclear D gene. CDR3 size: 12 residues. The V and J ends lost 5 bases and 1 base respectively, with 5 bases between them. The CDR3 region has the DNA TGTGCCAGCAGTCAGTCCCAAGAGACCCAGTACTTC. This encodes CASSQSQETQYF.

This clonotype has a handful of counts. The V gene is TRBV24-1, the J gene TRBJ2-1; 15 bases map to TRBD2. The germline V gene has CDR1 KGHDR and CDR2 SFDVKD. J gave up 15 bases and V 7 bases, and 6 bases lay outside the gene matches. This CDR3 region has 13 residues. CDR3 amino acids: CATRGLAGGIPFF. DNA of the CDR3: TGTGCCACCAGGGGACTAGCGGGGGGAATCCCGTTCTTC.

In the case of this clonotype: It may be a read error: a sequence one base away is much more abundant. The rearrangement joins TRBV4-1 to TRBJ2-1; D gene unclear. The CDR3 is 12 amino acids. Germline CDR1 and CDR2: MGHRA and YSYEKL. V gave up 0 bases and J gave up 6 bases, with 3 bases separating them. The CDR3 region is CASSQDSNEQFF. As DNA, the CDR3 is TGCGCCAGCAGCCAAGACAGCAATGAGCAGTTCTTC.